This T cell receptor (beta chain) was captured in a study of beta chain features in type 1 diabetes. A word on this clone: Its antigen remains unidentified.

The CDR3 covers 14 residues. CDR1 is ENHRY, CDR2 SYGVKD, per germline. Trimming took off 3 bases at V and 4 bases at J, with 9 bases between the two ends. The study, taken as a whole, reports: People with Type 1 diabetes carried modestly yet significantly shorter TCRB CDR3s in all four CD4+ subsets.

The authors reverse transcribed all of the isolated RNA, so sequencing captured expressed TCRB transcripts. The repertoire was sequenced with immunoSEQ multiplex PCR; TCRdb's copy has only in-frame clones and lacks some. The data hold 640,000 or so clones, with around an eighth observed a single time. The gene calls are TRBV10-3 and TRBJ2-2; possibly TRBD1 for D (6 bases). Sequenced: naive CD4+ T cells from blood. The receptor was derived from a young man with type 1 diabetes. CDR3 nucleotides: TGTGCCATCAGTGACCTACAGGGCACCGGGGAGCTGTTTTTT. Residues: CAISDLQGTGELFF.